What follows are 10 T cell receptor beta chains derived from one specimen sequenced in a study of early T cells in non-severe SARS-CoV-2 infection. TCRdb reanalysed the 5' RACE reads using MiXCR and keeps one entry per CDR3 protein. This sample yields about 26,000 distinct CDR3 sequences, of which roughly 5.3% are seen a single time; 3% to 5% belongs to the top ten. The sample taken for sequencing was whole blood. Every receptor here comes from an adult who was a healthcare worker with PCR-confirmed SARS-CoV-2 infection or an uninfected control (not recorded which).

This clonotype was seen a handful of times. The CDR3 region is CASRTGDNTEAFF. CDR3 in DNA: TGTGCCAGCAGGACAGGGGATAACACTGAAGCTTTCTTT. The chain couples TRBV5-4 to TRBJ1-1; 8 nucleotides align to TRBD1. CDR1 is SGHNT, CDR2 YYREEE, per germline (reference sequence). V shed 5 bases, J shed 2 bases, and the junction held 2 bases outside the gene matches. CDR3 length equals 13 residues.

V usage is TRBV29-1 and J usage is TRBJ1-1; 8 nucleotides align to TRBD1. Germline V gene sequence: CDR1 SQVTM, CDR2 ANQGSEA. CDR3 length equals 13 residues. V lost 4 bases, J lost 5 bases, and 6 bases stayed unmatched. As DNA, the CDR3 is TGCAGCGTTGCCAGGACAGGGCAAACTGAAGCTTTCTTT. Its protein is CSVARTGQTEAFF.

This clonotype was counted only a few times. This rearrangement joins TRBV4-1 to TRBJ2-4, with a possible D match to TRBD2 (5 bases). The CDR3 spans 16 residues. Germline V CDR1 and CDR2: MGHRA, YSYEKL. Between the trimmed V and J ends, which lost 0 bases and 0 bases, there was a span of 9 bases. CDR3 nucleotide sequence: TGCGCCAGCAGCCAAGATGTGGAGGTAGCCAAAAACATTCAGTACTTC. Translated, it gives CASSQDVEVAKNIQYF.

This chain joins TRBV20-1 and TRBJ2-3, with D uncertain. CDR1 and CDR2 (germline): DFQATT, SNEGSKA (reference sequence). V lost 0 bases to trimming and J lost 5 bases, with 12 bases between them. This CDR3 comprises 14 residues. The CDR3 is CSARDTLVGDTQYF. The CDR3, as DNA: TGCAGTGCTAGAGATACGCTAGTAGGAGATACGCAGTATTTT.

This clonotype qualifies as medium-sized. The chain combines TRBV7-6 with TRBJ2-3, with TRBD1 as a possible D gene (6 bases). Germline V lookup: CDR1 SGHVS, CDR2 FNYEAQ. With 1 base removed from V and 5 bases from J, the gap between germline ends came to 13 bases. The CDR3 runs to 15 residues. The CDR3 sequence: CASSLGAGVEDTQYF. The CDR3 DNA is TGTGCCAGCAGCTTAGGGGCAGGGGTGGAAGATACGCAGTATTTT.

The rearrangement links TRBV7-9 to TRBJ2-7; D is perhaps TRBD1 or TRBD2 (6 bases each). From germline, CDR1 is SEHNR and CDR2 FQNEAQ (reference sequence). The CDR3 loop spans 14 amino acids. Trimming cost V 5 bases and J 4 bases, with 15 bases left between them. The DNA for the CDR3 is TGTGCCAGCAGCCCCGCCGGGGGCGTATACGAGCAGTACTTC. As protein: CASSPAGGVYEQYF.

This clonotype was picked up many times. The V call is TRBV5-1, the J call TRBJ2-1, with 10 bases identical to TRBD2. The CDR3 covers 15 residues. J gave up 3 bases and V 3 bases, and 3 bases lay outside the gene matches. Germline V lookup: CDR1 SGHRS, CDR2 YFSETQ. CDR3: CASSSGLADYNEQFF. CDR3 coding DNA: TGCGCCAGCAGCTCAGGACTAGCGGACTACAATGAGCAGTTCTTC.

This clonotype was counted many times. The chain joins TRBV10-3 to TRBJ2-5; tentatively, D is TRBD1 (6 bases). Germline CDR1 reads ENHRY; CDR2 reads SYGVKD. CDR3 length: 17 amino acids. V lost 0 bases and J 1 base, leaving 15 bases between the germline ends. CDR3 loop: CAISESPSDRRQETQYF. The CDR3 nucleotides are TGTGCCATCAGTGAGTCCCCCTCCGACAGGCGCCAAGAGACCCAGTACTTC.

This clonotype occurred many times. J is TRBJ2-3 and V is TRBV20-1; D is ambiguous. The V end lost 5 bases, the J end lost 6 bases, and 9 bases lay between the germline ends. CDR1 and CDR2 from the germline V gene are DFQATT and SNEGSKA (reference sequence). This CDR3 has 11 residues. CDR3 residues: CSAGIEDTQYF. CDR3 bases: TGCAGTGCTGGAATAGAGGATACGCAGTATTTT.

This clonotype was detected many times. This chain joins TRBV6-4 and TRBJ2-6, with TRBD1 as a possible D gene (6 bases). V was shortened by 4 bases and J by 1 base, with 11 bases between the two germline ends. Germline V gene sequence: CDR1 MRHNA, CDR2 SNTAGT. This CDR3 has 16 amino acids. The CDR3 DNA sequence: TGTGCCAGCAGTGGGGGACACCTTTCTGGGGCCAACGTCCTGACTTTC. This encodes CASSGGHLSGANVLTF.